These 3 T cell receptor beta chains were sequenced from one sample in a study of graft-versus-host responses after intestinal transplantation. These receptors are not linked to any known antigen. Clones were sequenced by immunoSEQ multiplex PCR, and TCRdb holds only the in-frame ones, with some missing. The table lists under 85,000 clones, about 90% of them singletons, with about 1.3% in the top ten. This sample comprised unstimulated CD8+ T cells sorted from spleen or lymph node cells, obtained before intestinal transplant. These receptor sequences come from a human donor who received an intestinal transplant.

The CDR3 DNA reads TGTGCCAGCAGTCCCGGACATTTTGGGTCCTATGGCTACACCTTC. Its translation is CASSPGHFGSYGYTF. The V and J genes are TRBV6-5 and TRBJ1-2; weak D call: TRBD1 (5 bases). The V gene's germline CDR1 is MNHEY and CDR2 SVGAGI. CDR3 length: 15 amino acids. Between the trimmed V and J ends, which lost 5 bases and 4 bases, there was a span of 17 bases.

The V call is TRBV7-8, the J call TRBJ1-2; D is undetermined. Trimming left V 3 bases short and J 4 bases short, with 18 bases between. The CDR3 totals 16 residues. Germline-derived CDR1 and CDR2 are SGHVS and FQNEAQ. CDR3 in amino acids: CASSFLEGGSPYGYTF. The CDR3 DNA is TGTGCCAGCAGCTTCCTCGAGGGCGGATCCCCCTATGGCTACACCTTC.

V and J are TRBV9 and TRBJ2-5; TRBD1 aligns across 7 bases. The length of the CDR3 is 15 residues. V lost 3 bases to trimming and J lost 5 bases; unmatched junction nucleotides: 10. Germline-derived CDR1 and CDR2 are SGDLS and YYNGEE. DNA for the CDR3: TGTGCCAGCAGCGCCTACCTAGGGGGCGGGGAGACCCAGTACTTC. This translates into CASSAYLGGGETQYF.